A single sample gave rise to the 2 T cell receptor beta chains below, sequenced in a study of blood T cell repertoires in COVID-19. Some clones are missing from TCRdb's copy, which holds only in-frame ones; the method was immunoSEQ multiplex PCR. The repertoire consists of over 200,000 clones, with roughly 84% occurring once and the leading ten covering 1.9%. Material: peripheral blood. Receptors originate from a middle-aged man with active or convalescent COVID-19.

V gene TRBV30 combines with J gene TRBJ2-3; unclear D gene. Germline V gene sequence: CDR1 GTSNPN, CDR2 SVGIG (reference sequence). V lost 4 bases and J lost 4, with 9 bases in between. This CDR3 contains 12 residues. DNA for the CDR3: TGTGCCTGGACCCCCGGAGCAGATACGCAGTATTTT. Amino acids: CAWTPGADTQYF.

This chain uses TRBV19 with TRBJ1-3; D is uncertain. The CDR3 is made up of 14 amino acids. V was cut by 7 bases and J by 3 bases, with 13 bases left in between. CDR1 and CDR2 (germline): LNHDA, SQIVND (reference sequence). Written as DNA, the CDR3 is TGTGCCAGTAATGGAGGGAAGCATGGAAACACCATATATTTT. Translated: CASNGGKHGNTIYF. Combining the CDR3 with reference TRBV19 and TRBJ1-3 gives the whole variable domain DGGITQSPKYLFRKEGQNVTLSCEQNLNHDAMYWYRQDPGQGLRLIYYSQIVNDFQKGDIAEGYSVSREKKESFPLTVTSAQKNPTAFYLCASNGGKHGNTIYFGEGSWLTVV.